The 10 T cell receptor beta chains given below trace back to one sample, sequenced in a study of control samples from healthy donors and cancer patients. Assay used: immunoSEQ multiplex PCR; TCRdb lists only in-frame clones, some missing. Of some 130,000 clones listed, 85% to 95% were seen once; the top ten hold 1.5% to 2%. The sequenced material came from PBMCs. The receptors were sampled from a man in his forties or fifties with head and neck cancer.

This chain links TRBV4-3 with TRBJ2-7; TRBD2 matches at 16 bases. V trimming: 3 bases; J trimming: 2 bases; junction bases outside the gene matches: 1. There are 16 residues in the CDR3. Germline V lookup: CDR1 LGHNA, CDR2 YSLEER. The CDR3 protein is CASSHGTSGGAYEQYF. The CDR3 DNA reads TGCGCCAGCAGCCACGGGACTAGCGGGGGGGCCTACGAGCAGTACTTC.

The V and J genes are TRBV2 and TRBJ2-1, with 7 bases that match TRBD1. Looked up from germline, CDR1 is SNHLY and CDR2 is FYNNEI. The CDR3 consists of 15 residues. V trimming: 6 bases; J trimming: 2 bases; junction bases outside the gene matches: 7. As DNA, the CDR3 is TGTGCCAGCAGCGTCGACAGGGTGACCTACAATGAGCAGTTCTTC. Its protein product is CASSVDRVTYNEQFF.

This clone is a singleton in its sample. The chain recombines TRBV19 with TRBJ1-2; no firm D call. Looked up from germline, CDR1 is LNHDA and CDR2 is SQIVND (reference sequence). V lost 3 bases and J 0 bases, leaving 14 bases between the germline ends. The CDR3 loop spans 16 amino acids. CDR3 DNA: TGTGCCAGTAGTATTGGAGAAAGTACTGCTAACTATGGCTACACCTTC. This sequence encodes CASSIGESTANYGYTF. The full variable domain, its missing parts supplied by reference TRBV19 and TRBJ1-2, is DGGITQSPKYLFRKEGQNVTLSCEQNLNHDAMYWYRQDPGQGLRLIYYSQIVNDFQKGDIAEGYSVSREKKESFPLTVTSAQKNPTAFYLCASSIGESTANYGYTFGSGTRLTVV.

This chain links TRBV2 with TRBJ1-4, with D hard to call. Germline V CDR1 and CDR2: SNHLY, FYNNEI. V was shortened by 2 bases and J by 8 bases, with 12 bases between the two germline ends. CDR3 size: 14 residues. CDR3 DNA sequence: TGTGCCAGCAGTGAAACCGGAGCTGAGGAAAAACTGTTTTTT. This gives the protein CASSETGAEEKLFF.

The chain has TRBV7-2 and TRBJ2-5; D is unresolved. Trimming took off 2 bases at V and 5 bases at J, with 9 bases between the two ends. Germline V gene data show CDR1 as SGHTA and CDR2 as FQGNSA. CDR3 length: 13 residues. The CDR3 DNA sequence: TGTGCCAGCAGCTTAACTCTGGGGGAGACCCAGTACTTC. Protein: CASSLTLGETQYF.

This chain connects TRBV15 to TRBJ1-1; a possible D gene is TRBD1 (5 bases). This CDR3 contains 13 residues. The germline V gene encodes CDR1 LNHNV and CDR2 YYDKDF (reference sequence). V lost 0 bases and J 5 bases, leaving 7 bases between the germline ends. The CDR3 bases are TGTGCCACCAGCAGAGATGGGGGGACTGAAGCTTTCTTT. Translated, it gives CATSRDGGTEAFF.

This chain connects TRBV28 to TRBJ1-2, with D possibly matching TRBD1 (6 bases). V lost 6 bases to trimming and J lost 6 bases, with 11 bases between them. The CDR3 loop spans 12 amino acids. Germline V gene data show CDR1 as MDHEN and CDR2 as SYDVKM. CDR3 sequence: CASSLQGHGYTF. Written as DNA, the CDR3 is TGTGCCAGCAGCCTACAGGGACATGGCTACACCTTC.

J is TRBJ2-2 and V is TRBV15, with D unclear. This CDR3 region has 15 residues. CDR1 is LNHNV, CDR2 YYDKDF, per germline (reference sequence). V gave up 0 bases and J gave up 0 bases, with 5 bases separating them. CDR3 bases: TGTGCCACCAGCAGAGAAGCCGCGAACACCGGGGAGCTGTTTTTT. The encoded protein is CATSREAANTGELFF.

The J gene is TRBJ1-2, the V gene TRBV6-2 or TRBV6-3, with 8 bases that match TRBD1. This CDR3 is built from 16 residues. V lost 2 bases and J lost 3; bases outside the gene matches: 8. Germline V gene lookup returns CDR1 MNHEY and CDR2 SVGEGT. CDR3 DNA: TGTGCCAGCAGTTACGACCAGGGACAGGACTACTATGGCTACACCTTC. This codes for CASSYDQGQDYYGYTF.

The chain joins TRBV5-1 to TRBJ2-5; 9 bases are a match to TRBD2. The CDR3 runs to 14 residues. After removal of 4 bases from V and 4 bases from J, the junction contained 5 bases not matched to a gene. The germline V gene has CDR1 SGHRS and CDR2 YFSETQ. The CDR3 spells CASSVNSGGETQYF. The CDR3 DNA reads TGCGCCAGCAGCGTGAATAGCGGGGGAGAGACCCAGTACTTC.